One and the same sample provided the 28 T cell receptor beta chains below, sequenced in a study of cytomegalovirus exposure and HLA in healthy donors. Primers for the PCR totalled 60 Vbeta and 13 Jbeta. TCRdb's table, derived via immunoSEQ multiplex PCR, lists solely in-frame clones and lacks some. The sample has about 160,000 clones; about 65% are singletons. The sample consisted of PBMCs. Receptors originate from a man aged 40-55 years in good health and CMV-seropositive.

The rearrangement joins TRBV7-2 to TRBJ2-3; a weak D match, TRBD2 (6 bases). The germline CDR1 and CDR2 sequences are SGHTA and FQGNSA. The CDR3 has 15 amino acids. With 3 bases removed from V and 0 bases from J, the gap between germline ends came to 10 bases. The CDR3 region is CASSLDYTSTDTQYF. The CDR3 coding sequence is TGTGCCAGCAGCTTGGACTATACTAGCACAGATACGCAGTATTTT.

This clone was counted a few times. The rearrangement links TRBV5-5 to TRBJ2-4, with 9 bases aligning to TRBD2. CDR3 length: 18 residues. Trimming took 2 bases from V and 4 from J; bases not matched to a gene: 13. Germline CDR1 and CDR2: SGHKS and YYEKEE (reference sequence). The CDR3 DNA reads TGTGCCAGCAGCTTTATAGTAAGCGGGGGGCTGAAAAAAAACATTCAGTACTTC. Protein sequence: CASSFIVSGGLKKNIQYF.

The chain recombines TRBV11-2 with TRBJ1-1; the match to TRBD1 covers 8 bases. V lost 2 bases, J lost 2 bases, and 4 bases stayed unmatched. The CDR3 loop spans 15 amino acids. The germline V gene encodes CDR1 SGHAT and CDR2 FQNNGV. The CDR3 nucleotides read TGTGCCAGCAGCTTAATACAGGGGGGAAACACTGAAGCTTTCTTT. Its translation is CASSLIQGGNTEAFF.

V is TRBV10-2 and J is TRBJ2-6; D is ambiguous. The germline gives CDR1 WSHSY, CDR2 SAAADI. Trimming pared 7 bases from V and 0 bases from J, leaving 10 bases between. There are 15 residues in the CDR3. DNA of the CDR3: TGCGCCAGCACATCAGTCGTCTCTGGGGCCAACGTCCTGACTTTC. It yields the protein CASTSVVSGANVLTF.

This clone was observed a few times. V gene TRBV7-9 combines with J gene TRBJ1-5; 9 bases match TRBD1. Germline CDR1 is SEHNR and CDR2 is FQNEAQ (reference sequence). J gave up 5 bases and V 5 bases, and 4 bases lay outside the gene matches. The CDR3 has 14 amino acids. The CDR3 DNA reads TGTGCCAGCAGCCCAACAGGGGGCTATCAGCCCCAGCATTTT. Its translation is CASSPTGGYQPQHF.

The J gene is TRBJ1-5, the V gene TRBV5-8; a weak D match, TRBD1 (5 bases). CDR3 length: 16 amino acids. Trimming took 4 bases from V and 6 from J, leaving 20 bases between them. Germline V lookup: CDR1 SGHTS, CDR2 YDEGEE. The CDR3 DNA sequence: TGTGCCAGCAGCCTAACCCAGGGCGGCGGCGGTCAGCCCCAGCATTTT. This gives the protein CASSLTQGGGGQPQHF.

V gene TRBV5-1 combines with J gene TRBJ2-5; 7 nucleotides line up with TRBD2. The length of the CDR3 is 14 residues. CDR1 and CDR2 (germline): SGHRS, YFSETQ. J lost 4 bases, V lost 0 bases, and 3 bases had no gene match. CDR3 amino acids: CASSLGEGPETQYF. The CDR3 DNA reads TGCGCCAGCAGCTTGGGGGAGGGTCCAGAGACCCAGTACTTC.

The sample holds a few counts of this clone. V and J are TRBV5-8 and TRBJ1-6; the match to TRBD1 covers 9 bases. CDR3 size: 15 residues. V lost 0 bases and J lost 9; bases outside the gene matches: 4. CDR1 and CDR2 from the germline V gene are SGHTS and YDEGEE. The CDR3 DNA is TGTGCCAGCAGCTTGGGTGGACAGGGGACTTCACCCCTCCACTTT. Translating it yields CASSLGGQGTSPLHF.

Turning to this clone: Other DNA sequences in the sample encode the same CDR3. The chain employs TRBV27 and TRBJ2-7; 9 nucleotides match TRBD1. Trimming removed 6 bases from V and 2 bases from J; junction bases left unmatched: 5. This CDR3 has 14 residues. CDR1 and CDR2 (germline): MNHEY, SMNVEV (reference sequence). The CDR3 DNA is TGTGCCAGCAGCCCGGGACAGGGAACCTACGAGCAGTACTTC. Translating gives CASSPGQGTYEQYF.

The rearrangement joins TRBV7-2 to TRBJ2-1, with D hard to call. There are 13 residues in the CDR3. Between the trimmed V and J ends, which lost 5 bases and 6 bases, there was a span of 11 bases. From germline, CDR1 is SGHTA and CDR2 FQGNSA. CDR3 sequence: CASSPFLTNEQFF. For the CDR3, the DNA is TGTGCCAGCAGCCCCTTTCTAACCAATGAGCAGTTCTTC.

The chain employs TRBV19 and TRBJ2-3; 7 nucleotides match TRBD1. Per the germline V gene, CDR1 is LNHDA and CDR2 is SQIVND (reference sequence). The CDR3 totals 14 residues. Germline trimming cut 7 bases from V and 0 bases from J; bases unmatched to any gene: 4. The CDR3 sequence is CASTRQGSTDTQYF. DNA of the CDR3: TGTGCCAGTACTAGACAGGGAAGCACAGATACGCAGTATTTT.

The V call is TRBV5-1, the J call TRBJ2-4; 7 bases fit TRBD1. The trim removed 3 bases at V and 0 bases at J, leaving 6 bases unmatched. From germline, CDR1 is SGHRS and CDR2 YFSETQ. This CDR3 comprises 16 residues. CDR3 bases: TGCGCCAGCAGCTCTCCGGGACAGAAAGCCAAAAACATTCAGTACTTC. It codes for CASSSPGQKAKNIQYF.

This chain links TRBV28 with TRBJ1-4, with 7 bases matching TRBD1. From germline, CDR1 is MDHEN and CDR2 SYDVKM. The V segment lost 3 bases and the J segment 5 bases; nucleotides outside the gene matches: 3. CDR3 length: 14 amino acids. The CDR3 is CASSLTGRNEKLFF. The CDR3 DNA reads TGTGCCAGCAGTTTGACAGGGAGGAATGAAAAACTGTTTTTT.

For the CDR3, the DNA is TGTGCCAGCAGCTTAGCGTGGAGCTCCTACAATGAGCAGTTCTTC. This sequence encodes CASSLAWSSYNEQFF. J is TRBJ2-1 and V is TRBV7-2; D is uncertain. In germline, CDR1 is SGHTA, CDR2 FQGNSA. Trimming removed 0 bases from V and 0 bases from J, with 6 bases in between. The CDR3 has 15 residues.

V and J are TRBV7-3 and TRBJ2-1; 7 bases are shared with TRBD2. The CDR3 is made up of 11 amino acids. Germline V gene sequence: CDR1 SGHTA, CDR2 FQGTGA. With V trimmed by 3 bases and J by 10 bases, 0 bases remained unmatched. DNA for the CDR3: TGTGCCAGCAGCTTCGGGGGGGAGCAGTTCTTC. It encodes CASSFGGEQFF.

This clone was seen only a few times. The chain couples TRBV4-2 to TRBJ2-7; D possibly corresponds to TRBD2 (7 bases). The CDR3 is 16 amino acids. Germline CDR1 LGHNA, CDR2 YNFKEQ. The V gene lost 0 bases and the J gene lost 5 bases, with 17 bases spanning the gap. This CDR3 is CASSQDGGGERDEQYF. CDR3 DNA: TGTGCCAGCAGCCAAGATGGAGGGGGGGAGAGGGACGAGCAGTACTTC.

J is TRBJ2-7 and V is TRBV9; TRBD2 matches at 9 bases. In germline, CDR1 is SGDLS, CDR2 YYNGEE. The CDR3 contains 17 residues. The trim removed 0 bases at V and 3 bases at J, leaving 10 bases unmatched. This chain's CDR3 is CASSVAGGAGGLYEQYF. CDR3 in DNA: TGTGCCAGCAGCGTAGCGGGGGGAGCGGGGGGACTCTACGAGCAGTACTTC.

V and J are TRBV6-5 and TRBJ1-1; the match to TRBD1 covers 7 bases. This CDR3 has 14 residues. V trimming: 6 bases; J trimming: 5 bases; junction bases outside the gene matches: 9. Germline CDR1 reads MNHEY; CDR2 reads SVGAGI. The DNA of the CDR3 is TGTGCCAGCAGGGATACAGGGGAGAGGACTGAAGCTTTCTTT. Translation: CASRDTGERTEAFF.

This chain connects TRBV12-5 to TRBJ1-4; D gene unclear. The germline CDR1 and CDR2 sequences are LGHNT and FRNRAP. Trimming cost V 4 bases and J 0 bases, with 6 bases left between them. The CDR3 contains 14 residues. CDR3: CASGSGATNEKLFF. CDR3 DNA sequence: TGTGCTAGTGGTTCAGGTGCAACTAATGAAAAACTGTTTTTT.

The chain couples TRBV6-1 to TRBJ1-3, with D perhaps matching TRBD1 (6 bases). This CDR3 is 16 amino acids long. The V and J ends lost 1 base and 2 bases respectively, with 12 bases between them. Germline assignment: CDR1 MNHNS and CDR2 SASEGT. The CDR3 sequence is CASSEVSGGTGNTIYF. The CDR3 bases are TGTGCCAGCAGTGAAGTTTCTGGGGGCACTGGAAACACCATATATTTT.

The chain is built from TRBV6-1 and TRBJ2-4; 8 bases align to TRBD2. CDR1 and CDR2 from the germline V gene are MNHNS and SASEGT. The CDR3 is 18 residues long. J was trimmed by 0 bases and V by 2 bases; bases with no gene match: 9. CDR3: CASSERKLAALAKNIQYF. CDR3 nucleotide sequence: TGTGCCAGCAGTGAAAGGAAACTAGCGGCACTAGCCAAAAACATTCAGTACTTC.

This clone showed up just a few times. The CDR3 is CASSLGLTGGGSPLHF. CDR3 sequence (DNA): TGCGCCAGCAGCTTGGGGTTGACAGGGGGCGGTTCACCCCTCCACTTT. The chain is built from TRBV5-1 and TRBJ1-6; 10 nucleotides agree with TRBD1. This CDR3 is 16 amino acids long. V gave up 0 bases and J gave up 9 bases; unmatched junction bases: 6. Looked up from germline, CDR1 is SGHRS and CDR2 is YFSETQ.

This sequence joins TRBV29-1 and TRBJ1-1; TRBD1 matches 8 bases. The V segment lost 7 bases and the J segment 1 base; nucleotides outside the gene matches: 5. Per the germline V gene, CDR1 is SQVTM and CDR2 is ANQGSEA. The CDR3 extends over 13 amino acids. The CDR3 loop is CSAETGANTEAFF. CDR3 sequence (DNA): TGCAGCGCGGAGACAGGGGCGAACACTGAAGCTTTCTTT.

This sequence joins TRBV2 and TRBJ2-5, with D uncertain. Germline assignment: CDR1 SNHLY and CDR2 FYNNEI. The CDR3 runs 13 residues. V was shortened by 6 bases and J by 2 bases, with 10 bases between the two germline ends. CDR3 bases: TGTGCCAGCAGCCGAGACTTGCAAGAGACCCAGTACTTC. Translating it yields CASSRDLQETQYF.

About this clone: At the DNA level, this CDR3 is encoded by other sequences in the same sample as well. This chain links TRBV5-6 with TRBJ2-7; D is unresolved. The CDR3 spans 14 residues. V lost 0 bases, J lost 0 bases, and 7 bases lay in between. Germline V gene sequence: CDR1 SGHDT, CDR2 YYEEEE. The CDR3 bases are TGTGCCAGCAGCTTGGTGGGCAACTCCTACGAGCAGTACTTC. It encodes CASSLVGNSYEQYF. Full variable domain (rest looked up from reference TRBV5-6 and TRBJ2-7): DAGVTQSPTHLIKTRGQQVTLRCSPKSGHDTVSWYQQALGQGPQFIFQYYEEEERQRGNFPDRFSGHQFPNYSSELNVNALLLGDSALYLCASSLVGNSYEQYFGPGTRLTVT.

The rearrangement links TRBV7-9 to TRBJ1-1; 9 bases agree with TRBD1. Germline loops: CDR1 SEHNR, CDR2 FQNEAQ (reference sequence). CDR3 length equals 14 residues. V gave up 3 bases and J gave up 7 bases; unmatched junction bases: 6. This chain's CDR3 is CASSFIDRGFEAFF. CDR3 bases: TGTGCCAGCAGCTTCATCGACAGGGGGTTTGAAGCTTTCTTT.

J is TRBJ1-2 and V is TRBV20-1; D possibly corresponds to TRBD1 (6 bases). The V gene lost 5 bases and the J gene lost 12 bases, with 13 bases spanning the gap. The CDR3 sequence is 10 residues long. The germline CDR1 and CDR2 sequences are DFQATT and SNEGSKA (reference sequence). The CDR3 loop is CSAPWGGHTF. The DNA for the CDR3 is TGCAGTGCTCCCTGGGGGGGGCACACCTTC.

This clone was seen only once. The chain employs TRBV13 and TRBJ2-7; D may be TRBD2 (5 bases). This CDR3 is built from 15 residues. The germline V gene encodes CDR1 PRHDT and CDR2 FYEKMQ (reference sequence). Trimming took off 4 bases at V and 4 bases at J, with 17 bases between the two ends. The CDR3 reads CASSSPRGGVYEQYF. The CDR3 DNA sequence: TGTGCCAGCAGCTCCCCCCGGGGTGGTGTATACGAGCAGTACTTC.